This T cell receptor (beta chain) came from a study of CD8+CD57+ T cells in acquired aplastic anemia. Across the study: DNA from sorted CD4+ and CD8+ cells averaged about 3.2 ug.

TCR beta VDJ and CDR3 profiles were obtained from a genomic DNA template. TCRdb fed the reads into MiXCR, producing one record per CDR3 protein. The sample carries around 500,000 distinct CDR3 sequences, under 40% recorded once. This CDR3 comprises 12 residues. Looked up from germline, CDR1 is SGHVS and CDR2 is FNYEAQ. The V segment lost 8 bases and the J segment 6 bases; nucleotides outside the gene matches: 7. This clonotype showed up just a few times. An expansion of CD8+CD57+ cells by flow cytometry had been shown in patients chosen for sequencing. The specimen was sorted CD4+, CD8+, or CD8+CD57+ T cells (not recorded which) from PBMCs. This TCR was recovered from a human donor with aplastic anemia. The chain employs TRBV7-6 and TRBJ2-7; 7 nucleotides match TRBD1. CDR3 DNA: TGTGCCAGCTCACCAGGGGGTCTCGAGCAGTACTTC. Its protein is CASSPGGLEQYF.